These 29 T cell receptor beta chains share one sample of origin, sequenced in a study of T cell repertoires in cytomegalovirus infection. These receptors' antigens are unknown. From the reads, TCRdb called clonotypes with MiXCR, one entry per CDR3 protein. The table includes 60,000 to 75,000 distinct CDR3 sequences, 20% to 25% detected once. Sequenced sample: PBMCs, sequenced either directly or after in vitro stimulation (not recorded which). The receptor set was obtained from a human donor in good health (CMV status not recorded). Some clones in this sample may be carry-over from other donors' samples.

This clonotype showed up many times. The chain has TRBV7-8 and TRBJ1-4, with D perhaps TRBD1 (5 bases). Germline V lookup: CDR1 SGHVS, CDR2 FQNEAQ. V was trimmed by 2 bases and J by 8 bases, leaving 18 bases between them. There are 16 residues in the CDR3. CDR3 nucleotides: TGTGCCAGCAGCTTATTAACGACGGGACCCCAGGAAAAACTGTTTTTT. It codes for CASSLLTTGPQEKLFF.

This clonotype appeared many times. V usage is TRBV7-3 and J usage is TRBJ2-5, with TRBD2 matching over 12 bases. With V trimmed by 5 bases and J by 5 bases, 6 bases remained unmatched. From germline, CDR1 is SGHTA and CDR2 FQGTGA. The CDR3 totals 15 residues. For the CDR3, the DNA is TGTGCCAGCAGCATCCTAGCGGGAGGGCCGGAGACCCAGTACTTC. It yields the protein CASSILAGGPETQYF.

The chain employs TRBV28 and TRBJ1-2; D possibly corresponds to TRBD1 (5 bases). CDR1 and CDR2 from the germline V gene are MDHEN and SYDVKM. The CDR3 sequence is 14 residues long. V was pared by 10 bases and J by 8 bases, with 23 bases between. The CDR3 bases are TGTGCCACGGACCCTCCGGGCCAAGCAGGGGGCTACACCTTC. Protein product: CATDPPGQAGGYTF.

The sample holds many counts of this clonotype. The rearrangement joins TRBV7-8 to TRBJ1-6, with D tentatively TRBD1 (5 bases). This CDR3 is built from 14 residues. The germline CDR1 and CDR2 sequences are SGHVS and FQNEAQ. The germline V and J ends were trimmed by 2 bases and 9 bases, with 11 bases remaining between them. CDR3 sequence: CASSLSPGGSPLHF. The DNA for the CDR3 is TGTGCCAGCAGCTTATCTCCGGGGGGTTCACCCCTCCACTTT.

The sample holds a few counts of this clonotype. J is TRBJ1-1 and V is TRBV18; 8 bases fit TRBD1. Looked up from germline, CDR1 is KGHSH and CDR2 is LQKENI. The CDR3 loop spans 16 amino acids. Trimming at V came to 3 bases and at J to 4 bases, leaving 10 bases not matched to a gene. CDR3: CASSPFDRGGGTEAFF. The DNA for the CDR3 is TGTGCCAGCTCACCTTTCGACAGGGGTGGGGGCACTGAAGCTTTCTTT.

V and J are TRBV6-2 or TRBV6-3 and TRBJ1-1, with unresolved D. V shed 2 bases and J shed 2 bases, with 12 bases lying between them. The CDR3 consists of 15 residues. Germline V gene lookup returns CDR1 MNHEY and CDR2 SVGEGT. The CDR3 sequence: CASSYHLGANTEAFF. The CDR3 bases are TGTGCCAGCAGTTACCATCTGGGCGCAAACACTGAAGCTTTCTTT.

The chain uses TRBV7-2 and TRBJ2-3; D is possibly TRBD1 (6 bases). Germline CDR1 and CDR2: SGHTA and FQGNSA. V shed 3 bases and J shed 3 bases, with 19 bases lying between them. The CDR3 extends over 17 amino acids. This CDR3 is CASSFILTPRGTDTQYF. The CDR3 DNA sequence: TGTGCCAGCAGCTTTATTTTGACTCCCAGGGGTACAGATACGCAGTATTTT.

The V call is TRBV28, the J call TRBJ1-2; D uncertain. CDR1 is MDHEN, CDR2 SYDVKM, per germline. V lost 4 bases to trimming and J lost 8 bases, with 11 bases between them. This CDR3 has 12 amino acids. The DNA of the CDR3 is TGTGCCAGCAGTTGGCAGGCATACGGCTACACCTTC. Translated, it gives CASSWQAYGYTF.

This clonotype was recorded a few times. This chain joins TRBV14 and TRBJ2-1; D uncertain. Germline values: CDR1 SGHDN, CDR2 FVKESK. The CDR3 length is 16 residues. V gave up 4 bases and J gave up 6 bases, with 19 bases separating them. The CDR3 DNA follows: TGTGCCAGCAGCCCATCAGGCCTCACCTGGAGCAATGAGCAGTTCTTC. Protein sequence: CASSPSGLTWSNEQFF.

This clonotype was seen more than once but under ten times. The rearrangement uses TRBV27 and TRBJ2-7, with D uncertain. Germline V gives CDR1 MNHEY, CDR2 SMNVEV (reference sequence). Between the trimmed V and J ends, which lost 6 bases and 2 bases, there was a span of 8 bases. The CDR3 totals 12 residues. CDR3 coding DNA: TGTGCCAGCAGCCCTGATCCCTACGAGCAGTACGTC. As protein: CASSPDPYEQYV.

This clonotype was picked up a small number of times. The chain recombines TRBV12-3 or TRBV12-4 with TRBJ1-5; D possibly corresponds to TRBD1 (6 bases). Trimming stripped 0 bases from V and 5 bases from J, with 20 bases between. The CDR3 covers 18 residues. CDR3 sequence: CASSLAFGGAGVHQPQHF. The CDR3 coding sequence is TGTGCCAGCAGTTTAGCGTTCGGGGGGGCGGGAGTTCATCAGCCCCAGCATTTT.

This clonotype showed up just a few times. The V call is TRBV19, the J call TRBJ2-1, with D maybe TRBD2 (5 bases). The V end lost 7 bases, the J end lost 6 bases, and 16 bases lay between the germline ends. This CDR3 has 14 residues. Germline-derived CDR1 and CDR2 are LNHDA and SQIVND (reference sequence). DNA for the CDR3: TGTGCCAGTACCCGAGGGAAGGGTTCCAATGAGCAGTTCTTC. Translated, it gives CASTRGKGSNEQFF.

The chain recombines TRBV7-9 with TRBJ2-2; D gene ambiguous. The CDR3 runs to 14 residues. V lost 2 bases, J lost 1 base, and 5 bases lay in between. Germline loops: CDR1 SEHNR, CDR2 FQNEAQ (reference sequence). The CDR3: CASSLIENTGELFF. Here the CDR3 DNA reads TGTGCCAGCAGCTTAATTGAGAACACCGGGGAGCTGTTTTTT. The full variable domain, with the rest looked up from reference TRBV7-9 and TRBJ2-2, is DTGVSQNPRHKITKRGQNVTFRCDPISEHNRLYWYRQTLGQGPEFLTYFQNEAQLEKSRLLSDRFSAERPKGSFSTLEIQRTEQGDSAMYLCASSLIENTGELFFGEGSRLTVL.

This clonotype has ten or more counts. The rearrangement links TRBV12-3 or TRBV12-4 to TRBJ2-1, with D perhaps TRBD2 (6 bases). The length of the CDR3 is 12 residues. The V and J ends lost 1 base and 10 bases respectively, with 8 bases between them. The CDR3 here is CASSLVGGEQFF. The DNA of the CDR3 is TGTGCCAGCAGTTTAGTCGGGGGAGAGCAGTTCTTC.

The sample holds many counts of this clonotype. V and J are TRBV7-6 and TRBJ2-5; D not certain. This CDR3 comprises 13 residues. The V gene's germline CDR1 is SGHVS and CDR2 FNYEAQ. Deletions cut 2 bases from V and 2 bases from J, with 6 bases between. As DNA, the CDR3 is TGTGCCAGCAGCTTATATCGTCAAGAGACCCAGTACTTC. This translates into CASSLYRQETQYF.

Here the CDR3 DNA reads TGTGCCAGCAGCTTCGACTCCAGCGGGAGCTACGAGCAGTACTTC. Protein sequence: CASSFDSSGSYEQYF. The chain recombines TRBV7-3 with TRBJ2-7; 8 positions agree with TRBD2. After removal of 3 bases from V and 3 bases from J, the junction contained 7 bases not matched to a gene. The CDR3 has 15 amino acids. Germline lookup yields CDR1 SGHTA and CDR2 FQGTGA.

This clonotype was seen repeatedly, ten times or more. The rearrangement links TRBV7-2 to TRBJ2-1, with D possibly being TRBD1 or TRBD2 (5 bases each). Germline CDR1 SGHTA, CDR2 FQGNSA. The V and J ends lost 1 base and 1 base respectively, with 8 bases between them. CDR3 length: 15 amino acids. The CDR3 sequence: CASSLGGRSYNEQFF. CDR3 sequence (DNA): TGTGCCAGCAGCTTAGGGGGGAGATCCTACAATGAGCAGTTCTTC.

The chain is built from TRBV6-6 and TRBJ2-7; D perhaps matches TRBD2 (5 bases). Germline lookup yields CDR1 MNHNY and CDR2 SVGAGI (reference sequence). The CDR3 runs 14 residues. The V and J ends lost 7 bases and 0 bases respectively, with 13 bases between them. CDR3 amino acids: CASTDSGSSYEQYV. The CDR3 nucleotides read TGTGCCAGCACCGACTCGGGAAGCTCCTACGAGCAGTACGTC.

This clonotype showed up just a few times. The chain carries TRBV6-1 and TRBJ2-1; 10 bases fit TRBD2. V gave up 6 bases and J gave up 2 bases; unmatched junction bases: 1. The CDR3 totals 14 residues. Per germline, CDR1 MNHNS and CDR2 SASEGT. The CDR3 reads CASRGLATYNEQFF. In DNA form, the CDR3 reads TGTGCCAGCAGGGGACTAGCGACCTACAATGAGCAGTTCTTC.

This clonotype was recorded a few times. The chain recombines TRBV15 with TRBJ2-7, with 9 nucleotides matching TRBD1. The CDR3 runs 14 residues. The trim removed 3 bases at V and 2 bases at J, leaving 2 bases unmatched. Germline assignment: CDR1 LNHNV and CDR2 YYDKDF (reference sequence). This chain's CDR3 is CATSRDRGAYEQYV. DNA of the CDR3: TGTGCCACCAGCAGGGACAGGGGTGCCTACGAGCAGTACGTC.

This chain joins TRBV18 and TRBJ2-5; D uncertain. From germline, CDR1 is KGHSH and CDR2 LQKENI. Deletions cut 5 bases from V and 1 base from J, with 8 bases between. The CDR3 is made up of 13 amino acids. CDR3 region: CASSELSQETQYF. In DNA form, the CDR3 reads TGTGCCAGCTCAGAATTGTCCCAAGAGACCCAGTACTTC.

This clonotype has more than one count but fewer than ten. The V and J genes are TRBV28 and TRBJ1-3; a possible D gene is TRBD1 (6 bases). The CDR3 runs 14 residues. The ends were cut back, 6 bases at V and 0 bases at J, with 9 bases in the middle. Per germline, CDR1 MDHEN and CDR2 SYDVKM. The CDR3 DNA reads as TGTGCCAGCAGACTACAGGGCTCTGGAAACACCATATATTTT. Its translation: CASRLQGSGNTIYF.

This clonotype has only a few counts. The CDR3 nucleotides read TGTGCCAGCAGCTTTGGGCCGAGCGAGACCGAACCTATAGTGGGGTACGAGCAGTACTTC. Translating it yields CASSFGPSETEPIVGYEQYF. The chain combines TRBV11-2 with TRBJ2-7, with D hard to call. The CDR3 totals 20 residues. V was trimmed by 3 bases and J by 4 bases, leaving 31 bases between them. Germline loops: CDR1 SGHAT, CDR2 FQNNGV.

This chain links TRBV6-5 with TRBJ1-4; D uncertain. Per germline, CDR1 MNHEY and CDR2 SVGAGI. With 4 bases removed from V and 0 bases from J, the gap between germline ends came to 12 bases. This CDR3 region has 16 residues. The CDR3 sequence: CASSSGRLATNEKLFF. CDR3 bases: TGTGCCAGCAGTTCCGGACGGCTTGCAACTAATGAAAAACTGTTTTTT.

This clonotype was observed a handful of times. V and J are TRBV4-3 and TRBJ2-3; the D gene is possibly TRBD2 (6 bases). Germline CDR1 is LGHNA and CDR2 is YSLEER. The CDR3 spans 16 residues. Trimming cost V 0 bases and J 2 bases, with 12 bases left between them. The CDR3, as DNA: TGCGCCAGCAGCCAAGAAAGAGGAGGGCCCACAGATACGCAGTATTTT. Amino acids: CASSQERGGPTDTQYF.

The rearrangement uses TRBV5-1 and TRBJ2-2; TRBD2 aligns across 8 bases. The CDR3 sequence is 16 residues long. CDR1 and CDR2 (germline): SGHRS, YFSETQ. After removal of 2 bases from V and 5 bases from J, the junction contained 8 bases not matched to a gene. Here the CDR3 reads CASSFHAGGGTGELFF. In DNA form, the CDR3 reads TGCGCCAGCAGCTTCCACGCGGGAGGAGGTACCGGGGAGCTGTTTTTT.

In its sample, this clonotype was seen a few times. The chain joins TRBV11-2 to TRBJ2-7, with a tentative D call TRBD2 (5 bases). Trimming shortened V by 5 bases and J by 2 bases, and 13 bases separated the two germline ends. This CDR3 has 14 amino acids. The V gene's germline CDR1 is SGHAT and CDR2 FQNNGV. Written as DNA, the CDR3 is TGTGCCAGCAGCCCCGCGGGTAAAACCTACGAGCAGTACTTC. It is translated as CASSPAGKTYEQYF.

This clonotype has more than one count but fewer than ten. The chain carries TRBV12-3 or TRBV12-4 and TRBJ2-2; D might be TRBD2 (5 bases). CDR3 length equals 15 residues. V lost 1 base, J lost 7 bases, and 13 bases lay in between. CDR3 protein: CASSLGVAMGGELFF. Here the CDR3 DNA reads TGTGCCAGCAGTTTAGGTGTAGCGATGGGCGGGGAGCTGTTTTTT.

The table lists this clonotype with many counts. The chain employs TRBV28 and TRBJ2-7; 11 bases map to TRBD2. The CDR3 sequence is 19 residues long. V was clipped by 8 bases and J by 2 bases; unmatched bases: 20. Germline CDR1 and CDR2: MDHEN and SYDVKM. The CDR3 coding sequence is TGTGCCAGCCGGGGGGCGGGACTAGCGGCGAACCAGGGGACCTACGAGCAGTACTTC. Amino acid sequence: CASRGAGLAANQGTYEQYF.